This paragraph reports one T cell receptor (beta chain). Sequenced by immunoSEQ multiplex PCR; TCRdb stores in-frame clones only, minus some. This table has 500,000 to 550,000 clones, 70% to 80% appearing once. This entry is derived from a study of shared T cell receptors in the human thymus. V gave up 6 bases and J gave up 6 bases, with 12 bases separating them. CDR1 and CDR2 (germline): LNHDA, SQIVND (reference sequence). This CDR3 is built from 13 residues. These data were also filed under a second study, of human thymus T cells. This second report adds: During corrective heart surgery, resections were taken, and the thymus tissue came from them.

The rearrangement uses TRBV19 and TRBJ1-5; D remains ambiguous. The specimen sequenced was thymocytes. This TCR was sampled from a boy under two years old with a congenital heart defect. The CDR3, as DNA: TGTGCCAGTAGGAGGAAAATTGGTCAGCCCCAGCATTTT. Protein: CASRRKIGQPQHF.